These 23 T cell receptor beta chains share one sample of origin, sequenced in a study of T cell responses to AZD1222 COVID-19 vaccine. Clones were read by immunoSEQ multiplex PCR, and TCRdb kept only the in-frame ones, dropping some. The sample lists roughly 100,000 clones, roughly nine tenths occurring once. The source was peripheral blood, collected on day 0 of AZD1222 vaccination. Every receptor here comes from an adult in good health.

Written as DNA, the CDR3 is TGTGCCAGCGGATATTTTACAGTTGAAGCTTTCTTT. This sequence encodes CASGYFTVEAFF. The J gene is TRBJ1-1, the V gene TRBV7-2; D gene unclear. The CDR3 has 12 amino acids. The germline V gene encodes CDR1 SGHTA and CDR2 FQGNSA. Deletions cut 8 bases from V and 7 bases from J, with 14 bases between.

This chain joins TRBV6-5 and TRBJ2-4; D is unresolved. The CDR3 sequence is 14 residues long. V was clipped by 2 bases and J by 0 bases, with 5 bases between them. Germline CDR1 is MNHEY and CDR2 is SVGAGI. The CDR3 DNA is TGTGCCAGCAGTTACCCGCTAGCCAAAAACATTCAGTACTTC. Protein sequence: CASSYPLAKNIQYF.

In this sample, this clone turned up once. The gene calls are TRBV10-3 and TRBJ2-5; 10 bases are shared with TRBD1. The ends lost 8 bases at V and 3 bases at J; junction bases unmatched: 3. CDR1 is ENHRY and CDR2 is SYGVKD in the germline V gene. The CDR3 runs 13 residues. The DNA of the CDR3 is TGTGCCATCGCCGGGACAGGGGAAGAGACCCAGTACTTC. Its translation: CAIAGTGEETQYF.

The rearrangement links TRBV6-1 to TRBJ1-1; D gene unclear. The V gene lost 1 base and the J gene lost 1 base, with 13 bases spanning the gap. This CDR3 is 16 amino acids long. Germline CDR1 is MNHNS and CDR2 is SASEGT. The CDR3 sequence is CASSEGEVSWNTEAFF. In nucleotides, the CDR3 is TGTGCCAGCAGTGAAGGGGAGGTGAGTTGGAACACTGAAGCTTTCTTT.

This rearrangement joins TRBV4-1 to TRBJ1-3; no reliable D call. CDR3 length: 16 amino acids. Germline assignment: CDR1 MGHRA and CDR2 YSYEKL. Trimming pared 0 bases from V and 0 bases from J, leaving 9 bases between. This chain's CDR3 is CASSQEVAFSGNTIYF. The CDR3 DNA follows: TGCGCCAGCAGCCAAGAAGTGGCGTTCTCTGGAAACACCATATATTTT.

This chain joins TRBV4-1 and TRBJ1-5; tentative D call: TRBD1 (5 bases). The ends were cut back, 1 base at V and 4 bases at J, with 5 bases in the middle. Germline lookup yields CDR1 MGHRA and CDR2 YSYEKL. The CDR3 length is 13 residues. CDR3 sequence (DNA): TGCGCCAGCAGCCAAGGGGGGAATCAGCCCCAGCATTTT. This codes for CASSQGGNQPQHF.

The genes are TRBV19 and TRBJ1-6; TRBD1 aligns across 9 bases. The CDR3 loop spans 14 amino acids. Germline loops: CDR1 LNHDA, CDR2 SQIVND (reference sequence). The V and J ends lost 4 bases and 9 bases, in that order; junction bases with no gene match: 4. CDR3 DNA sequence: TGTGCCAGTAGTAAACAGGGGGCGGTTTCACCCCTCCACTTT. Translated, it gives CASSKQGAVSPLHF. Combining the CDR3 with reference TRBV19 and TRBJ1-6 gives the whole variable domain DGGITQSPKYLFRKEGQNVTLSCEQNLNHDAMYWYRQDPGQGLRLIYYSQIVNDFQKGDIAEGYSVSREKKESFPLTVTSAQKNPTAFYLCASSKQGAVSPLHFGNGTRLTVT.

This chain links TRBV10-3 with TRBJ1-5, with 7 bases matching TRBD1. Losses at the gene ends were 7 bases for V and 7 bases for J; bases not matched to a gene: 7. The CDR3 consists of 13 residues. Germline V gene sequence: CDR1 ENHRY, CDR2 SYGVKD. Here the CDR3 reads CAIKEGAGQPQHF. The CDR3 DNA reads TGTGCCATCAAAGAGGGGGCTGGACAGCCCCAGCATTTT.

This chain joins TRBV20-1 and TRBJ1-1; D ambiguous. CDR1 is DFQATT and CDR2 is SNEGSKA in the germline V gene (reference sequence). The length of the CDR3 is 15 residues. Trimming cost V 3 bases and J 0 bases, with 14 bases left between them. The CDR3 coding sequence is TGCAGTGCTAGTTCTTTGCAGGAGATGAACACTGAAGCTTTCTTT. The encoded protein is CSASSLQEMNTEAFF.

This clone has just one count. V is TRBV4-2 and J is TRBJ1-2; unclear D gene. V was clipped by 3 bases and J by 3 bases, with 14 bases between them. Germline-derived CDR1 and CDR2 are LGHNA and YNFKEQ. The CDR3 is 15 amino acids. CDR3 sequence (DNA): TGTGCCAGCAGCCAGGCAACTGACACTTACTATGGCTACACCTTC. Protein product: CASSQATDTYYGYTF.

This chain joins TRBV19 and TRBJ1-5; D ambiguous. CDR1 and CDR2 from the germline V gene are LNHDA and SQIVND (reference sequence). This CDR3 region has 18 residues. V lost 5 bases to trimming and J lost 0 bases, with 20 bases between them. CDR3 sequence: CASSLVSVRRDSNQPQHF. DNA for the CDR3: TGTGCCAGTAGTCTTGTCAGTGTCAGACGCGATAGCAATCAGCCCCAGCATTTT.

The CDR3 is CASSLDSATYEQYF. For the CDR3, the DNA is TGTGCCAGCAGCTTGGACAGCGCAACCTACGAGCAGTACTTC. The chain uses TRBV5-4 and TRBJ2-7, with D hard to call. The germline V gene has CDR1 SGHNT and CDR2 YYREEE (reference sequence). V was cut by 0 bases and J by 2 bases, with 9 bases left in between. The CDR3 contains 14 residues.

The CDR3 loop reads CASSLPTAVSYEQYF. Written as DNA, the CDR3 is TGTGCCAGCAGTTTACCTACCGCCGTGAGCTACGAGCAGTACTTC. The chain joins TRBV28 to TRBJ2-7; D gene unclear. The germline V gene encodes CDR1 MDHEN and CDR2 SYDVKM. The CDR3 totals 15 residues. Trimming cost V 2 bases and J 3 bases, with 14 bases left between them.

The chain is built from TRBV16 and TRBJ2-3; tentative D call: TRBD1 (5 bases). Looked up from germline, CDR1 is KGHSY and CDR2 is FQNENV. CDR3 size: 16 residues. V was trimmed by 0 bases and J by 0 bases, leaving 10 bases between them. CDR3 nucleotide sequence: TGTGCCAGCAGCCAATCGACAGCCGCGAGCACAGATACGCAGTATTTT. Amino acid sequence: CASSQSTAASTDTQYF.

This chain joins TRBV19 and TRBJ1-1; the D is unclear. Germline V lookup: CDR1 LNHDA, CDR2 SQIVND (reference sequence). This CDR3 is 13 amino acids long. Deletions cut 5 bases from V and 6 bases from J, with 13 bases between. The CDR3: CASSSPRWAEAFF. In DNA, the CDR3 is TGTGCCAGTAGTTCGCCTCGGTGGGCTGAAGCTTTCTTT.

This chain links TRBV11-2 with TRBJ1-2; 9 bases map to TRBD1. V lost 5 bases to trimming and J lost 3 bases; unmatched junction nucleotides: 10. Germline CDR1 and CDR2: SGHAT and FQNNGV. There are 16 residues in the CDR3. CDR3 amino acids: CASSPILHRGHYGYTF. The CDR3 DNA sequence: TGTGCCAGCAGCCCAATCTTACACAGGGGGCACTATGGCTACACCTTC.

This clone was found once. Other DNA sequences within the sample encode an identical CDR3. CDR3 nucleotide sequence: TGCGCCAGCAGCCAAGAAAACAGGGGAGAGACCCAGTACTTC. Encoded protein: CASSQENRGETQYF. The genes are TRBV4-1 and TRBJ2-5; TRBD1 matches 7 bases. Per germline, CDR1 MGHRA and CDR2 YSYEKL. CDR3 length: 14 residues. The junction had 2 bases not matched to a gene; V was cut back by 0 bases and J by 4 bases.

V and J are TRBV28 and TRBJ2-7; 9 positions agree with TRBD2. This CDR3 contains 14 residues. Germline-derived CDR1 and CDR2 are MDHEN and SYDVKM. Unmatched junction bases numbered 4, after V lost 7 bases and J lost 0 bases. CDR3 DNA sequence: TGTGCCAGCACCCTAGCGGGGCCCTCCTACGAGCAGTACTTC. This codes for CASTLAGPSYEQYF.

V gene TRBV6-1 combines with J gene TRBJ1-1, with 7 nucleotides matching TRBD1. CDR3 size: 15 residues. With V trimmed by 3 bases and J by 7 bases, 11 bases remained unmatched. Germline-derived CDR1 and CDR2 are MNHNS and SASEGT. The CDR3 region is CASSDRGTAHVEAFF. Written as DNA, the CDR3 is TGTGCCAGCAGTGATCGCGGGACAGCCCATGTTGAAGCTTTCTTT.

The genes are TRBV3-1 (or the pseudogene TRBV3-2) and TRBJ1-3, with D maybe TRBD1 (6 bases). The CDR3 length is 17 residues. Germline V gene sequence: CDR1 LGHDT, CDR2 YNNKEL (reference sequence). V dropped 4 bases and J dropped 0 bases, with 16 bases sitting between them. Written as DNA, the CDR3 is TGTGCCAGCAGCCTGCACGGTCGGACAGACTCTGGAAACACCATATATTTT. Its protein is CASSLHGRTDSGNTIYF.

The chain joins TRBV18 to TRBJ1-3; D gene uncertain. Per germline, CDR1 KGHSH and CDR2 LQKENI. V gave up 2 bases and J gave up 0 bases, with 8 bases separating them. The length of the CDR3 is 15 residues. CDR3 nucleotide sequence: TGTGCCAGCTCACCAGCCCCCAGCTCTGGAAACACCATATATTTT. Protein product: CASSPAPSSGNTIYF.

V gene TRBV5-6 combines with J gene TRBJ2-5, with 9 bases matching TRBD2. There are 15 residues in the CDR3. Germline CDR1 and CDR2: SGHDT and YYEEEE. Trimming took 0 bases from V and 4 from J; bases not matched to a gene: 4. Here the CDR3 DNA reads TGTGCCAGCAGCTTGGGCGGGGGGGTCTCAGAGACCCAGTACTTC. The encoded protein is CASSLGGGVSETQYF.

The chain has TRBV24-1 and TRBJ2-6; TRBD1 or TRBD2 may be the D gene (6 bases each). The CDR3 runs to 19 residues. Germline lookup yields CDR1 KGHDR and CDR2 SFDVKD. The ends were cut back, 3 bases at V and 3 bases at J, with 20 bases in the middle. CDR3 bases: TGTGCCACCAGTGATGAGGGGGGAAGGGGTTCTGGTGGGGCCAACGTCCTGACTTTC. This sequence encodes CATSDEGGRGSGGANVLTF.